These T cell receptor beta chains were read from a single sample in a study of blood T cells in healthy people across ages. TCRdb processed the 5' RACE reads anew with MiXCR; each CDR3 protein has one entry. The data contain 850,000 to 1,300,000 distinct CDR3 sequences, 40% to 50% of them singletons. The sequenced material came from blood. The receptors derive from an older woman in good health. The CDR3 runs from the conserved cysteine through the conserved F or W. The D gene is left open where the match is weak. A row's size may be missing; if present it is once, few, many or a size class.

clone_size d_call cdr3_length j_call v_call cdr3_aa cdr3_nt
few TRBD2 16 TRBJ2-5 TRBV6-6 CASSLAGGLSGETQYF TGTGCCAGCAGTCTAGCGGGAGGGCTCTCGGGAGAGACCCAGTACTTC
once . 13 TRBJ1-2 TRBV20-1 CSADGRNNYGYTF TGCAGTGCTGATGGACGAAATAACTATGGCTACACCTTC
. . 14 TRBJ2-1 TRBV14 CASSQRGTYNEQFF TGTGCCAGCAGCCAAAGGGGAACCTACAATGAGCAGTTCTTC
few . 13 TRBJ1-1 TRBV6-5 CASSRAGTPEAFF TGTGCCAGCAGTCGGGCTGGCACACCCGAAGCTTTCTTT
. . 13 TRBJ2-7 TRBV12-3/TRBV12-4 CASSLASAHGQYF TGTGCCAGCAGTTTAGCGAGCGCACACGGGCAGTACTTC
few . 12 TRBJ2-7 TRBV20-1 CSARSGTYEQYF TGCAGTGCTAGGAGTGGGACCTACGAGCAGTACTTC
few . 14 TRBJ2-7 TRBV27 CASGREGDPYEQYF TGTGCCAGCGGCCGTGAGGGGGACCCCTACGAGCAGTACTTC
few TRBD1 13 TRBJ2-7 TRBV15 CATSIGTGDEQYF TGTGCCACCAGCATCGGGACAGGGGACGAGCAGTACTTC
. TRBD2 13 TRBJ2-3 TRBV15 CATGTTSIGEQYF TGTGCCACCGGGACGACTAGCATCGGGGAGCAGTATTTT
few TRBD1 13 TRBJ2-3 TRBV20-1 CSAAPGGPDTQYF TGCAGTGCTGCCCCAGGGGGACCAGATACGCAGTATTTT
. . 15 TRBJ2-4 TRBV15 CATNRVEGATVVQYF TGTGCCACCAACAGAGTGGAAGGTGCGACAGTGGTTCAGTACTTC
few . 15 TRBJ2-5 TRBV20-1 CSASRTRGSQETQYF TGCAGTGCTAGCCGAACCCGGGGTAGCCAGGAGACCCAGTACTTC
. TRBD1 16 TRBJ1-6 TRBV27 CASSITGDRYNSPLHF TGTGCCAGCAGTATAACCGGGGACAGATATAATTCACCCCTCCACTTT
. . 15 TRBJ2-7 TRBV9 CASSARPSASYEQYF TGTGCCAGCAGCGCCCGTCCTAGCGCCTCCTACGAGCAGTACTTC
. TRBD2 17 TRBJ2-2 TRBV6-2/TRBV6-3 CASSSPTSATNTGELFF TGTGCCAGCAGTTCGCCGACTAGCGCAACGAACACCGGGGAGCTGTTTTTT
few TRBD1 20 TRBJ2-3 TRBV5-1 CASSLRTGARSITGGDTQYF TGCGCCAGCAGCTTAAGGACAGGGGCGAGATCGATTACTGGTGGAGATACGCAGTATTTT
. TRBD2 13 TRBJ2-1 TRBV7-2 CASSREGAGERFF TGTGCCAGCAGTAGAGAGGGAGCGGGAGAGCGGTTCTTC
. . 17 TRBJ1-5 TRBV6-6 CASSYSKQGTRNQPQHF TGTGCCAGCAGTTACTCTAAACAGGGAACGCGCAATCAGCCCCAGCATTTT
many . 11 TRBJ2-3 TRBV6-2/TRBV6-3 CASETADTQYF TGTGCCAGCGAAACGGCAGATACGCAGTATTTT
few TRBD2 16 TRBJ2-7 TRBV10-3 CATQGLAGGRTYEQYF TGTGCCACGCAGGGACTAGCGGGAGGAAGGACCTACGAGCAGTACTTC
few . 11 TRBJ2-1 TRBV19 CASLPGSEQFF TGTGCCAGCCTTCCAGGGAGTGAGCAGTTCTTC
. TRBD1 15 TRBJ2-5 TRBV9 CASSVEQGVGETQYF TGTGCCAGCAGCGTAGAACAGGGGGTGGGAGAGACCCAGTACTTC
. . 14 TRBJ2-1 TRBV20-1 CSARDRQSYNEQFF TGCAGTGCTAGAGATCGGCAGTCCTACAATGAGCAGTTCTTC
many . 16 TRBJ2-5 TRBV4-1 CASSRGMGLREETQYF TGCGCCAGCAGCCGCGGGATGGGCCTGAGGGAAGAGACCCAGTACTTC
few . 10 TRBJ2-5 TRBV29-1 CSVDDKPQYF TGCAGCGTTGATGACAAGCCCCAGTACTTC
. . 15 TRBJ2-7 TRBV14 CASSQDSGFPYEQYF TGTGCCAGCAGCCAAGATAGTGGGTTCCCCTACGAGCAGTACTTC
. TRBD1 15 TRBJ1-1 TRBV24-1 CATSDPTGANTEAFF TGTGCCACCAGTGATCCTACAGGGGCGAACACTGAAGCTTTCTTT
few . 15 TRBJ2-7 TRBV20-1 CSATGTGDDLSEQYF TGCAGTGCTACCGGGACGGGGGATGATCTCAGCGAGCAGTACTTC
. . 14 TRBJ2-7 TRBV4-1 CASSHRGQGYEQYF TGCGCCAGCAGCCATCGGGGACAAGGCTACGAGCAGTACTTC
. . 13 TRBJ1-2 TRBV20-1 CSARWGSIYGYTF TGCAGTGCTAGATGGGGCAGTATCTATGGCTACACCTTC
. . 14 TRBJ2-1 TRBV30 CAWSAIGLLNEQFF TGTGCCTGGAGCGCGATTGGACTCCTCAATGAGCAGTTCTTC
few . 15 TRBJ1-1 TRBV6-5 CASSRGPARNTEAFF TGTGCCAGCAGTAGGGGCCCGGCCAGAAACACTGAAGCTTTCTTT
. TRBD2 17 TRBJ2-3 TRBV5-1 CASSSGLAGASTDTQYF TGCGCCAGCAGCTCCGGACTAGCGGGAGCCAGCACAGATACGCAGTATTTT
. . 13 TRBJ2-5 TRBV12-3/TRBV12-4 CASSRDPGRTQYF TGTGCCAGCAGCAGGGACCCTGGGAGGACCCAGTACTTC
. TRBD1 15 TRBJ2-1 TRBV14 CASSQRQGANNEQFF TGTGCCAGCAGCCAACGACAGGGGGCCAACAATGAGCAGTTCTTC
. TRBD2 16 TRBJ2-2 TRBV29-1 CSVVTSGRPGSGELFF TGCAGCGTCGTTACTAGCGGGAGGCCAGGCTCCGGGGAGCTGTTTTTT